A selection of T cell receptor beta chains follows, all from one sample in a study of cytomegalovirus exposure and HLA in healthy donors. Assay used: immunoSEQ multiplex PCR; TCRdb lists only in-frame clones, some missing. The sample has around 86,000 clones; 6.5% to 8% are singletons. The material sequenced was PBMCs. Source of these receptors: a man aged 45-65 years in good health and CMV-seronegative. The CDR3 runs from the conserved cysteine through the conserved F or W. The D gene is left open where the match is weak. Part of the rows lack a size; the others show once, few, many or a class for expanded clones.

cdr3_nt,cdr3_aa,clone_size,v_call,d_call,j_call
TGTGCCAGCAGGACTCAGCGGACACCCCTCCACTTT,CASRTQRTPLHF,few,TRBV27,NA,TRBJ1-6
TGTGCCAGTAGTACCAGGACAGGGAACGACAATCAGCCCCAGCATTTT,CASSTRTGNDNQPQHF,few,TRBV19,TRBD1,TRBJ1-5
TGTGCCAGCTCCCTGGGCGTGGAGGACTATGGCTACACCTTC,CASSLGVEDYGYTF,NA,TRBV28,NA,TRBJ1-2
TGTGCCAGCAGTGAGGGTCGGGAGATGGTGCAGTTCTTC,CASSEGREMVQFF,few,TRBV2,NA,TRBJ2-1
TGTGCCAGCAGCGGACAGGCCCAAGAGACCCAGTACTTC,CASSGQAQETQYF,NA,TRBV6-6,TRBD1,TRBJ2-5
TGTGCCAGCTCACCGCGAATCGGGCAGGGTCTTTACAATGAGCAGTTCTTC,CASSPRIGQGLYNEQFF,few,TRBV18,NA,TRBJ2-1
TGCAGCGTTCGGGGGGGCATCTACAATGAGCAGTTCTTC,CSVRGGIYNEQFF,NA,TRBV29-1,TRBD2,TRBJ2-1
TGTGCCAGCAGTTTGGAGCCGGGGAACACTGAAGCTTTCTTT,CASSLEPGNTEAFF,NA,TRBV28,NA,TRBJ1-1
TGCGCCAGCAGCTTGACTAGCGGGGGGGCAGATACGCAGTATTTT,CASSLTSGGADTQYF,NA,TRBV5-1,TRBD2,TRBJ2-3
TGCGCCAGCAGCAGTACGGGGGGCGTAACTGAAGCTTTCTTT,CASSSTGGVTEAFF,NA,TRBV5-1,NA,TRBJ1-1
TGTGCCAGCAGTTACGGGGGGAACGAGGAGACCCAGTACTTC,CASSYGGNEETQYF,few,TRBV6-6,NA,TRBJ2-5
TGTGCCAGCAGGACGGCGAACAGGGGACGGACGTCCTACGAGCAGTACTTC,CASRTANRGRTSYEQYF,few,TRBV21-1,NA,TRBJ2-7
TGTGCCAGCAAACGCGGGCCCCTAGCGGTAAACTCCTACGAGCAGTACTTC,CASKRGPLAVNSYEQYF,NA,TRBV28,TRBD2,TRBJ2-7
TGTGCCAGCAGTTACGTTGGGGGGGCTGATGAAAAACTGTTTTTT,CASSYVGGADEKLFF,NA,TRBV6-5,NA,TRBJ1-4
TGTGCCAGCTCACTGGGACAGGGGGGGAACTACGAGCAGTACTTC,CASSLGQGGNYEQYF,NA,TRBV18,TRBD1,TRBJ2-7
TGTGCCAGCAGCTTTACAGGATCAAACACTGAAGCTTTCTTT,CASSFTGSNTEAFF,NA,TRBV7-9,NA,TRBJ1-1
TGTGCCAGCCGCCGGGACAGCCAATACGAGCAGTACTTC,CASRRDSQYEQYF,few,TRBV27,TRBD1,TRBJ2-7
TGTGCCAGCAGTGAAGCGAGGACAACGAACACCGGGGAGCTGTTTTTT,CASSEARTTNTGELFF,NA,TRBV2,NA,TRBJ2-2
TGTGCCAGCATGGGGGAGGTTTACGAGCAGTACTTC,CASMGEVYEQYF,few,TRBV2,NA,TRBJ2-7
TGTGCCAGCAGCTTGGGCGCAGGGGGCGCAGAGACCCAGTACTTC,CASSLGAGGAETQYF,few,TRBV5-4,TRBD1,TRBJ2-5
TGTGCCAGCAGCTTGAACGGACAGGGGGACCACGAGCAGTACTTC,CASSLNGQGDHEQYF,few,TRBV5-6,TRBD1,TRBJ2-7
TGCGCCAGCAGCCAAGTAGCGGAATCCTACAATGAGCAGTTCTTC,CASSQVAESYNEQFF,medium-sized,TRBV4-1,NA,TRBJ2-1
TGCGCCAGCAGCTTGACTAGCGGGGGGCCTCTGGGAAATGAGCAGTTCTTC,CASSLTSGGPLGNEQFF,few,TRBV5-1,TRBD2,TRBJ2-1
TGTGCCAGCAGAACACAGGGAATGAACACTGAAGCTTTCTTT,CASRTQGMNTEAFF,NA,TRBV7-3,NA,TRBJ1-1
TGTGCCAGCAGTGAAACAGGGTCTAATGAAAAACTGTTTTTT,CASSETGSNEKLFF,NA,TRBV2,NA,TRBJ1-4
TGTGCCAGCTCACCACCTGAAAGAGGAGCTAACTATGGCTACACCTTC,CASSPPERGANYGYTF,NA,TRBV18,NA,TRBJ1-2
TGTGCCAGCAACACCCACGCAGGGGCGCAGAATGAGCAGTTCTTC,CASNTHAGAQNEQFF,medium-sized,TRBV6-6,NA,TRBJ2-1
TGTGCCAGCAGTTACTCGAACGATGACACACCGCCCCAGCATTTT,CASSYSNDDTPPQHF,few,TRBV10-3,NA,TRBJ1-5
TGTGCCAGCAGAGGACTAGCGGAAACAGATACGCAGTATTTT,CASRGLAETDTQYF,few,TRBV6-4,TRBD2,TRBJ2-3
TGTGCCAGCAGCTATACAGGGACTGGAAACACCATATATTTT,CASSYTGTGNTIYF,NA,TRBV7-9,NA,TRBJ1-3
TGCAGCGTCCCTAGCGGGAAAAATATATTCTACAATGAGCAGTTCTTC,CSVPSGKNIFYNEQFF,NA,TRBV29-1,TRBD2,TRBJ2-1
TGTGCCAGCAGCCCGCGCGGGGACACCGGGGAGCTGTTTTTT,CASSPRGDTGELFF,few,TRBV4-2,NA,TRBJ2-2
TGTGCCATCAGTGAGTCGACTCCTCCGGGCTACACCTTC,CAISESTPPGYTF,few,TRBV10-3,NA,TRBJ1-2
TGTGCCAGCAGCTTGGGGACATATAGCAATCAGCCCCAGCATTTT,CASSLGTYSNQPQHF,few,TRBV5-8,NA,TRBJ1-5
TGTGCCAGCAGCTTAGATGAGGGGGCGATTACTGAAGCTTTCTTT,CASSLDEGAITEAFF,NA,TRBV7-9,TRBD1,TRBJ1-1
TGTGCCAGCAGACGGACACCCCAAGAGACCCAGTACTTC,CASRRTPQETQYF,NA,TRBV6-6,NA,TRBJ2-5
TGTGCCAGCAGCTGGAAGGACGGAGGCTACGAGCAGTACTTC,CASSWKDGGYEQYF,few,TRBV7-2,NA,TRBJ2-7
TGTGCCAGCAGTCCAGAGACAGGGAGCACAGATACGCAGTATTTT,CASSPETGSTDTQYF,NA,TRBV2,TRBD1,TRBJ2-3
TGCGCCAGCAGCTTACAGGGGGCGTCTGGAAACACCATATATTTT,CASSLQGASGNTIYF,NA,TRBV5-1,TRBD1,TRBJ1-3
TGTGCCAGCAGCTCAGGAAGGGGGCCAGCCTACGAGCAGTACTTC,CASSSGRGPAYEQYF,NA,TRBV7-6,TRBD1,TRBJ2-7
TGCAGCGCCCACTTCGACGGACTCGGAAACACCATATATTTT,CSAHFDGLGNTIYF,NA,TRBV29-1,NA,TRBJ1-3
TGTGCCAGCAGTCAATTGAATCAGCCCCAGCATTTT,CASSQLNQPQHF,NA,TRBV28,NA,TRBJ1-5
TGTGCCAGCCAGACAGGGACCTTGACCGGGGAGCTGTTTTTT,CASQTGTLTGELFF,NA,TRBV6-1,TRBD1,TRBJ2-2
TGTGCCAGCCTTCCCCTGGAGACTACACCCACAGATACGCAGTATTTT,CASLPLETTPTDTQYF,NA,TRBV28,NA,TRBJ2-3
TGTGCCAGCAGCCTAGGACTAGCGGGGGGTTCAAGCTCCTACGAGCAGTACTTC,CASSLGLAGGSSSYEQYF,few,TRBV7-9,TRBD2,TRBJ2-7
TGCGCCAGCAGCTTGTCTACGAAAGAGACCCAGTACTTC,CASSLSTKETQYF,NA,TRBV5-1,NA,TRBJ2-5
TGTGCCAGCAGTAACCGACACACTGGCCCAGAAAAACTGTTTTTT,CASSNRHTGPEKLFF,NA,TRBV28,NA,TRBJ1-4
TGCAGCGCGTCCCCGGGGGTAGCCACAGATACGCAGTATTTT,CSASPGVATDTQYF,NA,TRBV29-1,NA,TRBJ2-3
TGTGCCAGCAGCTTAGTGGCAGCGAGCTACGAGCAGTACTTC,CASSLVAASYEQYF,few,TRBV7-8,NA,TRBJ2-7
TGTGCCAGCAGGGCAGGGACTGGGGCCAACGTCCTGACTTTC,CASRAGTGANVLTF,many,TRBV2,NA,TRBJ2-6
TGTGCCAGCAGTTACCGTACAGGGGGCGGCAATCAGCCCCAGCATTTT,CASSYRTGGGNQPQHF,NA,TRBV6-5,TRBD1,TRBJ1-5